These T cell receptor beta chains were read from a single sample in a study of shared clonotypes between healthy human individuals. Clones were read by immunoSEQ multiplex PCR, and TCRdb kept only the in-frame ones, dropping some. This sample has about 2.1 million clones, with roughly 95% found just once. The sample taken for sequencing was naive CD8+ T cells from PBMCs. The receptors here all came from a man between 18 and 29 years old in good health. Some clones in this sample may be carry-over from other donors' samples. Each CDR3 is given with its conserved first and last residue. Fields, in order: V gene, J gene, CDR3 length, CDR3 protein.

v_call: TRBV10-3
j_call: TRBJ1-2
cdr3_length: 17
cdr3_aa: CAISESIIQGNSYGYTF

v_call: TRBV4-3
j_call: TRBJ2-1
cdr3_length: 15
cdr3_aa: CASSQERVFYNEQFF

v_call: TRBV6-1
j_call: TRBJ2-7
cdr3_length: 14
cdr3_aa: CASPTGTATYEQYF

v_call: TRBV28
j_call: TRBJ1-5
cdr3_length: 18
cdr3_aa: CASRTGTGALYSNQPQHF

v_call: TRBV5-6
j_call: TRBJ2-1
cdr3_length: 14
cdr3_aa: CASSWGRGGYEQFF

v_call: TRBV6-6
j_call: TRBJ1-4
cdr3_length: 14
cdr3_aa: CASGIGPWGEKLFF

v_call: TRBV19
j_call: TRBJ2-1
cdr3_length: 14
cdr3_aa: CATLGAGPPDEQFF

v_call: TRBV4-1
j_call: TRBJ1-2
cdr3_length: 15
cdr3_aa: CASSQNDGPRYGYTF

v_call: TRBV4-3
j_call: TRBJ2-7
cdr3_length: 14
cdr3_aa: CASSQVRGPYEQYF

v_call: TRBV2
j_call: TRBJ2-1
cdr3_length: 15
cdr3_aa: CASRSSGTGYNEQFF

v_call: TRBV7-9
j_call: TRBJ2-3
cdr3_length: 16
cdr3_aa: CASSEWTSGFTDTQYF

v_call: TRBV27
j_call: TRBJ2-7
cdr3_length: 15
cdr3_aa: CASSLDSESSYEQYF

v_call: TRBV27
j_call: TRBJ2-7
cdr3_length: 12
cdr3_aa: CASRLSPYEQYF

v_call: TRBV11-2
j_call: TRBJ2-2
cdr3_length: 15
cdr3_aa: CASSPDRFFTGELFF

v_call: TRBV6-6
j_call: TRBJ1-1
cdr3_length: 13
cdr3_aa: CASSSGGNTEAFF

v_call: TRBV10-3
j_call: TRBJ1-2
cdr3_length: 15
cdr3_aa: CAISESAGGNYGYTF

v_call: TRBV19
j_call: TRBJ2-4
cdr3_length: 15
cdr3_aa: CASSILTGGNDIQYF

v_call: TRBV28
j_call: TRBJ2-7
cdr3_length: 15
cdr3_aa: CASSLPRTSGREQYF

v_call: TRBV4-1
j_call: TRBJ2-3
cdr3_length: 17
cdr3_aa: CASSPRGGEFPTDTQYF

v_call: TRBV11-2
j_call: -
cdr3_length: 13
cdr3_aa: CASSLGGPYEQYF

v_call: TRBV7-9
j_call: TRBJ2-7
cdr3_length: 18
cdr3_aa: CASSLDIRDYQTSYEQYF

v_call: TRBV28
j_call: TRBJ2-7
cdr3_length: 14
cdr3_aa: CASSRTGTTYEQYF

v_call: TRBV19
j_call: TRBJ1-1
cdr3_length: 13
cdr3_aa: CASLGGRHTEAFF

v_call: TRBV2
j_call: TRBJ2-7
cdr3_length: 13
cdr3_aa: CASSDRGSYEQYF

v_call: TRBV4-3
j_call: TRBJ2-7
cdr3_length: 15
cdr3_aa: CASSPRQGAANEQYF

v_call: TRBV27
j_call: TRBJ1-2
cdr3_length: 14
cdr3_aa: CASRLGTGGGGYTF

v_call: TRBV7-9
j_call: TRBJ2-1
cdr3_length: 16
cdr3_aa: CASSPPRAGANNEQFF

v_call: TRBV11-1
j_call: TRBJ2-5
cdr3_length: 14
cdr3_aa: CASSVTGARETQYF

v_call: TRBV28
j_call: TRBJ2-7
cdr3_length: 16
cdr3_aa: CASSLGSGISSYEQYF

v_call: TRBV6-5
j_call: TRBJ2-1
cdr3_length: 15
cdr3_aa: CATRRGRVPYNEQFF

v_call: TRBV4-2
j_call: TRBJ2-7
cdr3_length: 15
cdr3_aa: CASSQSDRSSYEQYF

v_call: TRBV9
j_call: TRBJ2-3
cdr3_length: 16
cdr3_aa: CASSPPGGRLADTQYF

v_call: TRBV5-1
j_call: TRBJ2-7
cdr3_length: 14
cdr3_aa: CASSFMTATYEQYF

v_call: TRBV13
j_call: TRBJ2-1
cdr3_length: 17
cdr3_aa: CASSQTELAGSYNEQFF

v_call: TRBV19
j_call: TRBJ2-2
cdr3_length: 11
cdr3_aa: CATGYTGELFF

v_call: TRBV7-6
j_call: TRBJ2-2
cdr3_length: 21
cdr3_aa: CASSLAPLRGLFSRNTGELFF

v_call: TRBV19
j_call: TRBJ2-1
cdr3_length: 14
cdr3_aa: CASREGVAYNEQFF

v_call: TRBV2
j_call: TRBJ2-1
cdr3_length: 12
cdr3_aa: CASRDSYNEQFF

v_call: TRBV5-4
j_call: TRBJ2-1
cdr3_length: 11
cdr3_aa: CASSFYNEQFF

v_call: TRBV28
j_call: TRBJ2-3
cdr3_length: 16
cdr3_aa: CASSSASGSATDTQYF

v_call: TRBV10-3
j_call: TRBJ2-5
cdr3_length: 15
cdr3_aa: CAIRNEGLAGETQYF

v_call: TRBV7-9
j_call: TRBJ2-1
cdr3_length: 16
cdr3_aa: CASSKIRGSSYNEQFF

v_call: TRBV2
j_call: TRBJ2-7
cdr3_length: 16
cdr3_aa: CASTPTSGRDSYEQYF

v_call: TRBV19
j_call: TRBJ1-5
cdr3_length: 15
cdr3_aa: CASSIGQGPNQPQHF

v_call: TRBV5-6
j_call: TRBJ2-3
cdr3_length: 16
cdr3_aa: CASSLVRGRPTDTQYF

v_call: TRBV2
j_call: TRBJ2-3
cdr3_length: 17
cdr3_aa: CASSVPSGRAETDTQYF

v_call: TRBV25-1
j_call: TRBJ2-1
cdr3_length: 11
cdr3_aa: CASSEIYEQFF

v_call: TRBV19
j_call: TRBJ1-1
cdr3_length: 15
cdr3_aa: CASLDRTSMNTEAFF

v_call: TRBV5-4
j_call: TRBJ1-2
cdr3_length: 15
cdr3_aa: CASNLGPDDNYGYTF

v_call: TRBV6-1
j_call: TRBJ2-3
cdr3_length: 14
cdr3_aa: CAGDYRGSTDTQYF

v_call: TRBV27
j_call: TRBJ2-7
cdr3_length: 13
cdr3_aa: CASSGANLYEQYF

v_call: TRBV7-9
j_call: TRBJ1-5
cdr3_length: 15
cdr3_aa: CASSLDRAGNQPQHF

v_call: TRBV28
j_call: TRBJ1-5
cdr3_length: 12
cdr3_aa: CASGWANQPQHF

v_call: TRBV5-1
j_call: TRBJ2-5
cdr3_length: 12
cdr3_aa: CASSFNQETQYF

v_call: TRBV5-6
j_call: TRBJ2-5
cdr3_length: 14
cdr3_aa: CASSLGDSVKTQYF

v_call: TRBV27
j_call: TRBJ2-7
cdr3_length: 15
cdr3_aa: CASRPRLALSYEQYF

v_call: TRBV7-9
j_call: TRBJ1-1
cdr3_length: 13
cdr3_aa: CASSSGSYTEAFF

v_call: TRBV27
j_call: TRBJ2-7
cdr3_length: 17
cdr3_aa: CASSLIRDIELLGEQYF

v_call: TRBV2
j_call: TRBJ1-2
cdr3_length: 16
cdr3_aa: CASSERSYRGGYGYTF

v_call: TRBV7-9
j_call: TRBJ2-2
cdr3_length: 15
cdr3_aa: CASSLLAGDAGELFF